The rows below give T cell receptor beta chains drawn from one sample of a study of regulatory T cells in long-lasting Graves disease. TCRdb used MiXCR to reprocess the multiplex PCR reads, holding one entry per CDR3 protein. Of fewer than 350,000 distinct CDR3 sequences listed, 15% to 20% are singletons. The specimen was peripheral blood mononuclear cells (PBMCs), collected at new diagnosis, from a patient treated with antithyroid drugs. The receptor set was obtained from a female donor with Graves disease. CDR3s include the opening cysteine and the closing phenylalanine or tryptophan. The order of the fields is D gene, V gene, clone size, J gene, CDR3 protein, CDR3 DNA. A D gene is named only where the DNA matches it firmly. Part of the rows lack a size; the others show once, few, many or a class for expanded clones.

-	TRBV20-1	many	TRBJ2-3	CSAGYLGQRSTDTQYF	TGCAGTGCTGGGTACCTTGGGCAGCGCAGCACAGATACGCAGTATTTT
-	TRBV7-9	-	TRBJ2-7	CASSLVGTPYEQYF	TGTGCCAGCAGCTTAGTGGGGACACCCTACGAGCAGTACTTC
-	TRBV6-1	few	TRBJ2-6	CASRGQLYSGVNVLTF	TGTGCCAGCAGAGGACAGCTTTACTCTGGGGTCAACGTCCTGACTTTC
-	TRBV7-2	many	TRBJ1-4	CASSFYDATNEKLFF	TGTGCCAGCAGCTTTTACGATGCAACTAATGAAAAACTGTTTTTT
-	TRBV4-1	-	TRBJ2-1	CASSYVPDNEQFF	TGCGCCAGCAGCTATGTACCGGACAATGAGCAGTTCTTC
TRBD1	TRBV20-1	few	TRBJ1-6	CSAKLDYRGNSPLHF	TGCAGTGCCAAGTTGGATTACAGGGGGAATTCACCCCTCCACTTT
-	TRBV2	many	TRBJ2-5	CASSEEDRGQETQYF	TGTGCCAGCAGTGAGGAGGACCGTGGGCAAGAGACCCAGTACTTC
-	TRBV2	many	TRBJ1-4	CASSESAGDEKLFF	TGTGCCAGCAGTGAGTCCGCAGGGGATGAAAAACTGTTTTTT
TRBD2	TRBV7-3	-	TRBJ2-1	CASSALAGLSVTEQFF	TGTGCCAGCAGCGCCCTAGCGGGTCTTTCGGTCACTGAGCAGTTCTTC
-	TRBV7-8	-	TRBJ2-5	CASSGIYRPFEAQYF	TGTGCCAGCAGCGGTATTTACCGTCCTTTTGAGGCCCAGTACTTC
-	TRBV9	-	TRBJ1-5	CASSLSVNQPQHF	TGTGCCAGCAGCCTGTCCGTCAATCAGCCCCAGCATTTT
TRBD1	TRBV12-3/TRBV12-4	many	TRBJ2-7	CASSAGQGSYEQYF	TGTGCCAGCAGTGCCGGACAGGGGTCCTACGAGCAGTACTTC
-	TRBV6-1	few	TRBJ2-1	CASTEGHGYEQFF	TGTGCCAGCACCGAGGGCCATGGGTATGAGCAGTTCTTC
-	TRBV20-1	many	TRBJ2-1	CSARDNLLGGQFF	TGCAGTGCTAGAGATAACTTACTCGGCGGGCAGTTCTTC
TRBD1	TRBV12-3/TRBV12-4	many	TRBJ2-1	CASSWRTGGGGSRYNEQFF	TGTGCCAGCAGTTGGCGGACAGGGGGAGGCGGGAGTAGGTACAATGAGCAGTTCTTC
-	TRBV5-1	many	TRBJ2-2	CASSLGGTGELFF	TGTGCCAGCAGCTTAGGGGGAACCGGGGAGCTGTTTTTT
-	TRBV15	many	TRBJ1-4	CATSGRTGGVTNEKLFF	TGTGCCACCAGCGGTCGCACGGGGGGTGTTACTAATGAAAAACTGTTTTTT
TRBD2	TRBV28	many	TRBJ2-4	CASSPARTRAKNIQYF	TGTGCCAGCAGTCCCGCCCGGACTAGGGCCAAAAACATTCAGTACTTC
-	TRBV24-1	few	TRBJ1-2	CATSDPGRPSGYTF	TGTGCCACCAGTGACCCCGGACGGCCGTCGGGCTACACCTTC
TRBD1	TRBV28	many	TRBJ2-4	CASSLSAGGIDIQYF	TGTGCCAGCAGTTTAAGTGCAGGGGGCATCGACATTCAGTACTTC
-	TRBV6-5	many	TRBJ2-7	CASSLLGYEQYF	TGTGCCAGCAGTTTATTAGGGTACGAGCAGTACTTC
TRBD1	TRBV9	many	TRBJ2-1	CASSQTGVSYNEQFF	TGTGCCAGCAGCCAGACAGGGGTTTCCTACAATGAGCAGTTCTTC
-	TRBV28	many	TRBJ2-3	CASSFGRAGTDTQYF	TGTGCCAGCAGTTTCGGCAGGGCCGGCACAGATACGCAGTATTTT
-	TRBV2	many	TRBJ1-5	CASSDGRNSNQPQHF	TGTGCCAGCAGTGACGGCAGGAATAGCAATCAGCCCCAGCATTTT
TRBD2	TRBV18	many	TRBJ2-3	CASSPGGRAPDTQYF	TGTGCCAGCTCACCAGGCGGGAGGGCCCCAGATACGCAGTATTTT
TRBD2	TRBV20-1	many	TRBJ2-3	CSASGSGADTQYF	TGCAGTGCTAGTGGTAGCGGGGCAGATACGCAGTATTTT
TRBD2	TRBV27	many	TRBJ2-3	CASSPVGLAGLDTQYF	TGTGCCAGCAGTCCCGTGGGACTAGCGGGCCTAGATACGCAGTATTTT
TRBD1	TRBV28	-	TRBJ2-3	CASSPGGTGGEDTQYF	TGTGCCAGCAGCCCCGGGGGGACAGGGGGCGAAGATACGCAGTATTTT
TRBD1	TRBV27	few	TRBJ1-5	CASSLEGQGNQPQHF	TGTGCCAGCAGTTTGGAGGGACAGGGTAATCAGCCCCAGCATTTT
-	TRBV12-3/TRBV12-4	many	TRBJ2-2	CASSFVLIGELFF	TGTGCCAGCAGTTTTGTTCTCATCGGGGAGCTGTTTTTT
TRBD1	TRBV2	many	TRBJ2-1	CASSGDRGYNEQFF	TGTGCCAGCAGTGGGGACAGGGGCTACAATGAGCAGTTCTTC
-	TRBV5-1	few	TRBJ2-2	CVSSPPAGYTGELFF	TGCGTCAGCAGCCCGCCTGCGGGATACACCGGGGAGCTGTTTTTT
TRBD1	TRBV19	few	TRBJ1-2	CASSSGTGGPFQIYYGYTF	TGTGCCAGTAGTAGCGGGACAGGGGGCCCTTTTCAAATATACTATGGCTACACCTTC
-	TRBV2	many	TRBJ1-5	CASGSRASNQPQHF	TGTGCCAGCGGTAGCAGAGCTAGCAATCAGCCCCAGCATTTT
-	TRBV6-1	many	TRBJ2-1	CASSPRTNEQFF	TGTGCCAGCAGTCCCCGGACAAACGAGCAGTTCTTC
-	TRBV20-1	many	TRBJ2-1	CSARDWRNYNEQFF	TGCAGTGCTAGAGACTGGCGGAACTACAATGAGCAGTTCTTC
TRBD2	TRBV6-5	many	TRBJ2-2	CASSSLAGGTGELFF	TGTGCCAGCAGTTCTCTAGCGGGAGGCACCGGGGAGCTGTTTTTT
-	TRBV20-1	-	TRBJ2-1	CSAGGDRSYNEQFF	TGCAGTGCGGGAGGGGACAGGTCCTACAATGAGCAGTTCTTC
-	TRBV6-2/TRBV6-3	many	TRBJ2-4	CATRKTDREKNIQYF	TGTGCCACCCGGAAGACGGACCGAGAAAAAAACATTCAGTACTTC
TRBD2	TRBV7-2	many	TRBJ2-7	CASSLFSGTSYEQYF	TGTGCCAGCAGCTTATTTAGCGGGACCTCCTACGAGCAGTACTTC
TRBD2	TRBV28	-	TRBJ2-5	CASSFPAVTSGPQETQYF	TGTGCCAGCAGTTTTCCAGCAGTGACTAGCGGGCCACAAGAGACCCAGTACTTC
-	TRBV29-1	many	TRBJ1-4	CSVGGGRHNEKLFF	TGCAGCGTGGGGGGGGGGCGGCATAATGAAAAACTGTTTTTT
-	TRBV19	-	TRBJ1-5	CASSIFRGGADQPQHF	TGTGCCAGTAGTATATTCCGTGGGGGGGCGGACCAGCCCCAGCATTTT
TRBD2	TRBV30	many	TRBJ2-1	CAWSVRGRAIEQFF	TGTGCCTGGAGTGTACGCGGGAGGGCCATTGAGCAGTTCTTC
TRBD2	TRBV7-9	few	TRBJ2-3	CASSPVAGGGTDTQYF	TGTGCCAGCAGTCCGGTAGCGGGAGGAGGAACAGATACGCAGTATTTT
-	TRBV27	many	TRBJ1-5	CASSPIFSNQPQHF	TGTGCCAGCAGTCCGATATTTAGCAATCAGCCCCAGCATTTT
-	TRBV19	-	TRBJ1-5	CASSTRLQPQHF	TGTGCCAGTAGTACCCGTCTACAGCCCCAGCATTTT
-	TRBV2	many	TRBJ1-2	CASSERGTWDGYTF	TGTGCCAGCAGTGAAAGAGGGACGTGGGATGGCTACACCTTC
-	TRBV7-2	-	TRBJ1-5	CAGGKEGSGQPQHF	TGTGCCGGGGGGAAGGAGGGGTCCGGGCAGCCCCAGCATTTT
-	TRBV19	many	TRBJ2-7	CASSIMDLAYEQYF	TGTGCCAGTAGTATAATGGACTTAGCCTACGAGCAGTACTTC
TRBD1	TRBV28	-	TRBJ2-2	CASTTRQGGELFF	TGTGCCAGCACCACTCGACAGGGCGGGGAGCTGTTTTTT
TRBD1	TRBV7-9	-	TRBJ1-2	CASSFPGQGDYGYTF	TGTGCCAGCAGCTTCCCGGGACAGGGCGACTATGGCTACACCTTC
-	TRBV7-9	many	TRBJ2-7	CASSAGQRPYEQYF	TGTGCCAGCAGCGCGGGACAGCGACCTTACGAGCAGTACTTC
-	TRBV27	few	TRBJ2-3	CASSAIAPALGITDTQYF	TGTGCCAGCAGTGCCATAGCCCCAGCTCTTGGGATCACAGATACGCAGTATTTT
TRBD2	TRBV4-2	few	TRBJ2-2	CASSQGEASGALNTGELFF	TGTGCCAGCAGCCAAGGGGAGGCTAGCGGGGCCCTGAACACCGGGGAGCTGTTTTTT
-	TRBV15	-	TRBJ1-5	CATSPRGVGSSNQPQHF	TGTGCCACCAGCCCCCGGGGGGTAGGGTCTAGCAATCAGCCCCAGCATTTT
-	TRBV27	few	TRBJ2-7	CASGNSHGVYEQYF	TGTGCCTCCGGGAACTCCCATGGGGTATACGAGCAGTACTTC
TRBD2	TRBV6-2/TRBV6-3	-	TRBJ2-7	CASSYLPGLAPYEQYF	TGTGCCAGCAGTTACCTGCCGGGACTAGCGCCCTACGAGCAGTACTTC
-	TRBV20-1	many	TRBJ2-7	CGATREVDYEQYF	TGCGGAGCTACTAGGGAAGTGGACTACGAGCAGTACTTC